Listed below are T cell receptor beta chains from one sample, sequenced in a study of blood T cell repertoires in COVID-19. Profiling relied on immunoSEQ multiplex PCR, and the TCRdb table lists in-frame clones only, not all of them. The sample lists 80,000 to 100,000 clones; roughly 80% were seen once. The material sequenced was peripheral blood. The source of these receptors is a man aged 45-65 years who had recovered from COVID-19. The CDR3 runs from the conserved cysteine through the conserved F or W. Fields, in order: clone size, J gene, V gene, D gene, CDR3 DNA, CDR3 protein. A D gene is named only where the DNA matches it firmly. Clone size, where shown, is once, few, many, or a class for clones that have expanded.

- TRBJ2-5 TRBV5-4 - TGTGCCAGCAGCTCACCGTTGTTGGCAGAGACCCAGTACTTC CASSSPLLAETQYF
- TRBJ1-6 TRBV6-1 TRBD1 TGTGCCAGCAGTGAAGGGACAGGGGCAGGGTCACTCCACTTT CASSEGTGAGSLHF
- TRBJ1-1 TRBV6-1 TRBD1 TGTGCCAGCAGTGAAGGCGCAGGGGGGAACACTGAAGCTTTCTTT CASSEGAGGNTEAFF
- TRBJ2-2 TRBV7-2 TRBD2 TGTGCCAGCAGCTTAAGCGGAGCGGGAGGAGCGGGGGAGCTGTTTTTT CASSLSGAGGAGELFF
- TRBJ1-2 TRBV5-4 TRBD1 TGTGCCAGCACCCTCAGACAGGGTAACTATGGCTACACCTTC CASTLRQGNYGYTF
- TRBJ1-5 TRBV11-3 TRBD1 TGTGCCAGCAGCTTGGGACAGGCTAGCAATCAGCCCCAGCATTTT CASSLGQASNQPQHF
once TRBJ2-2 TRBV24-1 - TGTGCCACCAGTAGGAGGGGAGGTGGCGGGGAGCTGTTTTTT CATSRRGGGGELFF
- TRBJ1-5 TRBV6-5 TRBD1 TGTGCCAGCAGCCGGGGACAGGGCAATCAGCCCCAGCATTTT CASSRGQGNQPQHF
- TRBJ2-1 TRBV7-8 TRBD2 TGTGCCAGCAGCCGGGGGACTAGCGGGAAGGTCGATGAGCAGTTCTTC CASSRGTSGKVDEQFF
- TRBJ2-1 TRBV19 - TGTGCCAGTAGTTCTAGTTCAAACACGAACAATGAGCAGTTCTTC CASSSSSNTNNEQFF
- TRBJ1-5 TRBV30 - TGTGCCTGGAGTGTAAACCCGGGGGTAACCCTTAGCAATCAGCCCCAGCATTTT CAWSVNPGVTLSNQPQHF